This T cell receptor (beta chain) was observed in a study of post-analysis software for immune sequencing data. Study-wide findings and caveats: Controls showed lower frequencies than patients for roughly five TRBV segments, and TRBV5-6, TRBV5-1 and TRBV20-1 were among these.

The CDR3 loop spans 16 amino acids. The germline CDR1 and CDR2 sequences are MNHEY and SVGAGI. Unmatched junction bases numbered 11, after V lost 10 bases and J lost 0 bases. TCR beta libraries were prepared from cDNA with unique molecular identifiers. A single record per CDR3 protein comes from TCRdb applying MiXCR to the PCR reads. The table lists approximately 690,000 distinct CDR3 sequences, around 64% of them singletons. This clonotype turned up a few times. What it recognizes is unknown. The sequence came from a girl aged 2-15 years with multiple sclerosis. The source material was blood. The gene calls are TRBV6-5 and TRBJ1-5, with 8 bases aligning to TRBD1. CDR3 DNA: TGTGCCACAGCCACGGGGACAGGCTATAGCAATCAGCCCCAGCATTTT. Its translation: CATATGTGYSNQPQHF.